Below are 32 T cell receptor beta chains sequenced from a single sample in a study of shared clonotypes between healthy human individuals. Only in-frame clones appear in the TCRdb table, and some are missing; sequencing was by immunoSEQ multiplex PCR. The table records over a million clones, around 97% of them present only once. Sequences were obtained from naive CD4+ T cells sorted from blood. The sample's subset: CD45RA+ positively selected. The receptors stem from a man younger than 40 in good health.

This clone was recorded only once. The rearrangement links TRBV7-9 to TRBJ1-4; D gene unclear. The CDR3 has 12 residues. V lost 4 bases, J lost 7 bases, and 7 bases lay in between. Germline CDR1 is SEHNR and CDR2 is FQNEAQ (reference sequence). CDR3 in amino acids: CASSYIGEKLFF. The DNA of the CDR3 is TGTGCCAGCAGCTACATAGGTGAAAAACTGTTTTTT.

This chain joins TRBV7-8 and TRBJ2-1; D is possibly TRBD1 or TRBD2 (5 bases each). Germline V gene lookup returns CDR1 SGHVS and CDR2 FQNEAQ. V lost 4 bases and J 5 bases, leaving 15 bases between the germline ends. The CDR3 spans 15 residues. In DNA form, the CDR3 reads TGTGCCAGCAGCTCCGGGACCCCCCCTCACAATGAGCAGTTCTTC. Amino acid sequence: CASSSGTPPHNEQFF.

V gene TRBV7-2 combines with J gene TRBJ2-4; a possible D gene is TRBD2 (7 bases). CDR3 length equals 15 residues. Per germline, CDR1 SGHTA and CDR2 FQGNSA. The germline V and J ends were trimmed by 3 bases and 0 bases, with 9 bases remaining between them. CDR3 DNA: TGTGCCAGCAGCTTCGGGGGGCTAGCCAAAAACATTCAGTACTTC. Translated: CASSFGGLAKNIQYF.

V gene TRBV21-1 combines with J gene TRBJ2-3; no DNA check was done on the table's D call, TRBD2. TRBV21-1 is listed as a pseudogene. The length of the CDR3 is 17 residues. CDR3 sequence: CASGPLRAGRGTDTQYF. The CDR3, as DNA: TGTGCCAGCGGACCTCTCCGCGCCGGGAGGGGCACAGATACGCAGTATTTT.

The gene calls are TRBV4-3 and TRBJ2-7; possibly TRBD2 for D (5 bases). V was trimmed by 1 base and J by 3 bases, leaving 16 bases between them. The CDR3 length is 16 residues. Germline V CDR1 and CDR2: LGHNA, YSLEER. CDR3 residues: CASSQVAGTRGYEQYF. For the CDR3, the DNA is TGCGCCAGCAGCCAAGTCGCGGGCACGAGAGGCTACGAGCAGTACTTC.

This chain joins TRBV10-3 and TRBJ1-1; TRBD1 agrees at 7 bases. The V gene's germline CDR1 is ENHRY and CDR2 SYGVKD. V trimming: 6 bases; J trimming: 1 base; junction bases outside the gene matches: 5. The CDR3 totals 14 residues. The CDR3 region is CAIRGTERNTEAFF. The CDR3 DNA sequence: TGTGCCATCAGAGGGACAGAAAGGAACACTGAAGCTTTCTTT.

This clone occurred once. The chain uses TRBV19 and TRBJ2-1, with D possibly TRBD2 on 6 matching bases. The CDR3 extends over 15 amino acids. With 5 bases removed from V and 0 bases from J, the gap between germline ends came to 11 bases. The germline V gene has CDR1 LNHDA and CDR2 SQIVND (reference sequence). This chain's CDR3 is CASSPLAISYNEQFF. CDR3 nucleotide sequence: TGTGCCAGTAGTCCGCTAGCGATCTCCTACAATGAGCAGTTCTTC.

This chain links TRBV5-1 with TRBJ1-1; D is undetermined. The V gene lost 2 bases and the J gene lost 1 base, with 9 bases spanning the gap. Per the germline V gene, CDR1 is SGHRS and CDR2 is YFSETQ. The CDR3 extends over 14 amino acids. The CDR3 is CASSFTDPNTEAFF. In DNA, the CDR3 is TGCGCCAGCAGCTTCACGGACCCGAACACTGAAGCTTTCTTT.

The CDR3 is CASSLGRAFNYGYTF. The CDR3 coding sequence is TGTGCCAGCAGTTTGGGCAGGGCATTCAACTATGGCTACACCTTC. V usage is TRBV28 and J usage is TRBJ1-2; D is perhaps TRBD1 (5 bases). The CDR3 is 15 amino acids. In germline, CDR1 is MDHEN, CDR2 SYDVKM. Trimming pared 3 bases from V and 2 bases from J, leaving 13 bases between.

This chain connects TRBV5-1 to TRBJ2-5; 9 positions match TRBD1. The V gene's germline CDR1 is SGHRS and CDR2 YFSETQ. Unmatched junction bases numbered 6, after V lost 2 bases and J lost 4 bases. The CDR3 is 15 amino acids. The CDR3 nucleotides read TGCGCCAGCAGCTTAGGGACAGGGACGGCAGAGACCCAGTACTTC. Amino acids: CASSLGTGTAETQYF.

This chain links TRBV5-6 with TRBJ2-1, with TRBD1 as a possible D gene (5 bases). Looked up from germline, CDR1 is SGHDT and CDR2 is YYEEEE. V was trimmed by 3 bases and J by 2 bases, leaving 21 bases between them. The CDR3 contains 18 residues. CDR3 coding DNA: TGTGCCAGCAGCTATTACACCCCAGGGTTTCCCCCCTACAATGAGCAGTTCTTC. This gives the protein CASSYYTPGFPPYNEQFF.

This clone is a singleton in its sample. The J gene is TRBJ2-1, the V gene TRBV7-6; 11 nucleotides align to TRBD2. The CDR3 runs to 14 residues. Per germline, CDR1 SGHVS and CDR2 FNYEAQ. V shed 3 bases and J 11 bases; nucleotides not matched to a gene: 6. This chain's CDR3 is CASSLIGTSGKQFF. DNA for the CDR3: TGTGCCAGCAGCTTGATCGGGACTAGCGGAAAGCAGTTCTTC.

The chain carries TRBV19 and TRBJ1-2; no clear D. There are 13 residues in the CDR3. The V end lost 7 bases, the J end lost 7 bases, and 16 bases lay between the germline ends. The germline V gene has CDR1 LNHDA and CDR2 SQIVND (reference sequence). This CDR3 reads CASTIPGSGGYTF. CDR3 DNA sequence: TGTGCCAGTACGATCCCCGGATCTGGTGGCTACACCTTC.

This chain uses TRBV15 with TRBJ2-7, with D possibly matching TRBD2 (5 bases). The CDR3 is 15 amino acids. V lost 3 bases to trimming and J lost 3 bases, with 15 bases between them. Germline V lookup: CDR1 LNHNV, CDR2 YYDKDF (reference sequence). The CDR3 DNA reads TGTGCCACCAGCAGGGCCGGGAAGGCCATCTACGAGCAGTACTTC. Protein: CATSRAGKAIYEQYF.

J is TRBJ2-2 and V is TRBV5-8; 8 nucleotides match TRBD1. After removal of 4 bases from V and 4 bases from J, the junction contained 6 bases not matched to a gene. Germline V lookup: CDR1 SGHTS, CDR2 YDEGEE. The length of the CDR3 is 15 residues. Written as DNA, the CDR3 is TGTGCCAGCAGCCTTGACAGGGGAACCACCGGGGAGCTGTTTTTT. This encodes CASSLDRGTTGELFF. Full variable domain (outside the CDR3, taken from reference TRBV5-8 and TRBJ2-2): EAGVTQSPTHLIKTRGQQATLRCSPISGHTSVYWYQQALGLGLQFLLWYDEGEERNRGNFPPRFSGRQFPNYSSELNVNALELEDSALYLCASSLDRGTTGELFFGEGSRLTVL.

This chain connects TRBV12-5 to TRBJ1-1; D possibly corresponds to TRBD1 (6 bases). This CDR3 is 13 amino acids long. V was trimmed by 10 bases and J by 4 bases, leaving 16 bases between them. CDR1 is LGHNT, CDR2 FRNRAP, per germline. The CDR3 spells CATQGLSGTEAFF. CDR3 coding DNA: TGTGCTACACAGGGTTTGTCGGGCACTGAAGCTTTCTTT.

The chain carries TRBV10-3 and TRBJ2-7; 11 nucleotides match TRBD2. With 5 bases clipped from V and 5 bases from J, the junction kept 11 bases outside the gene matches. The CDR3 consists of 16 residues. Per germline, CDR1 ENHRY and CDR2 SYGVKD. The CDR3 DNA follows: TGTGCCATCAGTAAAGGTAGCGGGAGGGCCGAGGACGAGCAGTACTTC. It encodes CAISKGSGRAEDEQYF.

This CDR3 is CASSFTGRRETQYF. CDR3 bases: TGTGCCAGCAGTTTTACGGGAAGGCGAGAGACCCAGTACTTC. The rearrangement uses TRBV28 and TRBJ2-5; possibly TRBD2 for D (5 bases). CDR1 is MDHEN and CDR2 is SYDVKM in the germline V gene. The CDR3 spans 14 residues. Trimming pared 3 bases from V and 4 bases from J, leaving 12 bases between.

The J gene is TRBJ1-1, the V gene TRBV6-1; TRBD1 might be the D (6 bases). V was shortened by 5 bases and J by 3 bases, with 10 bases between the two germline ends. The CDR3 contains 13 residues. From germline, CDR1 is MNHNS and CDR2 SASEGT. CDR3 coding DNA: TGTGCCAGCAGTTCCAGGGGAGACACTGAAGCTTTCTTT. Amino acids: CASSSRGDTEAFF.

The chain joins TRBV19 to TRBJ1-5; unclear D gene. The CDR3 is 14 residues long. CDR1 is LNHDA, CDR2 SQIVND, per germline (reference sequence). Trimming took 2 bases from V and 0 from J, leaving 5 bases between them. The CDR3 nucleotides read TGTGCCAGTAGTATACAGGCTAGCAATCAGCCCCAGCATTTT. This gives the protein CASSIQASNQPQHF.

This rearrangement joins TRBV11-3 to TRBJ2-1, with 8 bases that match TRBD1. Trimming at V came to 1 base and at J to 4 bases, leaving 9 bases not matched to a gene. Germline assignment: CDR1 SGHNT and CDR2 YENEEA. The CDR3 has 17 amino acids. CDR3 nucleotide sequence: TGTGCCAGCAGCTTAGTCGCCGGGACAGGAATGTACAATGAGCAGTTCTTC. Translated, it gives CASSLVAGTGMYNEQFF.

In DNA, the CDR3 is TGTGCCAGCAGCTTGGGGACAGAGGTCCGCCTCACTGAAGCTTTCTTT. It specifies CASSLGTEVRLTEAFF. The rearrangement links TRBV5-6 to TRBJ1-1; possible D gene TRBD1, 6 bases. The CDR3 sequence is 16 residues long. From germline, CDR1 is SGHDT and CDR2 YYEEEE. Trimming took off 0 bases at V and 4 bases at J, with 16 bases between the two ends.

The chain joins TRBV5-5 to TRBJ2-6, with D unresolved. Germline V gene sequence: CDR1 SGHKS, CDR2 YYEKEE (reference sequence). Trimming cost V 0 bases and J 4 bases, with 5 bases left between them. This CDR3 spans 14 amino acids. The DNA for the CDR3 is TGTGCCAGCAGCTTGGGGTACGGGGCCAACGTCCTGACTTTC. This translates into CASSLGYGANVLTF.

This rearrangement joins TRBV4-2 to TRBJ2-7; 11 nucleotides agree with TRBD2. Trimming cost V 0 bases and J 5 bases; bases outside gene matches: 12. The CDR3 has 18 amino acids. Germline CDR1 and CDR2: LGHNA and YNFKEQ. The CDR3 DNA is TGTGCCAGCAGCCAAGAAGTAGCGGGAGGGCTTTTTTCCCACGAGCAGTACTTC. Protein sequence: CASSQEVAGGLFSHEQYF.

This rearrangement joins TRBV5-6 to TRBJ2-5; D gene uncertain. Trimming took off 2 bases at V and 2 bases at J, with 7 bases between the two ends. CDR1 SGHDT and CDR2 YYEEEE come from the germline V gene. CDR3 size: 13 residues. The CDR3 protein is CASSFLVQETQYF. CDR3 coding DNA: TGTGCCAGCAGCTTCTTAGTGCAAGAGACCCAGTACTTC.

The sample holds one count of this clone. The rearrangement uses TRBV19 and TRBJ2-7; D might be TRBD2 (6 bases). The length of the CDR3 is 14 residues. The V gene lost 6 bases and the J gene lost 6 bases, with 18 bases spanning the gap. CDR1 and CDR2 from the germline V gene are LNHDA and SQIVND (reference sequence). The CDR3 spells CASSPILGGSEQYF. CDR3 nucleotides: TGTGCCAGTAGCCCCATCCTAGGAGGGAGCGAGCAGTACTTC.

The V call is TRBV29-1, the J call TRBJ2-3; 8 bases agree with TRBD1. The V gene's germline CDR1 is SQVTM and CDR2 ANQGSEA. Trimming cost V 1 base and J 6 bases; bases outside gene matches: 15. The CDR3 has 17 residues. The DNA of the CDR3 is TGCAGCGTTGAAGGGGGGTCAGGGGGCGTTTTTTTGGATACGCAGTATTTT. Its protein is CSVEGGSGGVFLDTQYF.

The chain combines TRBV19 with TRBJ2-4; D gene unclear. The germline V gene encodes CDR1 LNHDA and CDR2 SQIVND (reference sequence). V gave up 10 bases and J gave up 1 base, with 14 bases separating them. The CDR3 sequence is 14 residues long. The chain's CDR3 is CATSLHGAKNIQYF. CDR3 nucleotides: TGTGCCACCTCTCTTCACGGGGCCAAAAACATTCAGTACTTC.

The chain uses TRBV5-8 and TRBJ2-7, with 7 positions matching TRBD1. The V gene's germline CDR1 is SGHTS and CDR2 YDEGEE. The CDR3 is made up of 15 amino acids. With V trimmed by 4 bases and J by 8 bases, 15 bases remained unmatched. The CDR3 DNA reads TGTGCCAGCAGCATAGACAGGGCGACATGGTTGAAGCAGTACTTC. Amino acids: CASSIDRATWLKQYF.

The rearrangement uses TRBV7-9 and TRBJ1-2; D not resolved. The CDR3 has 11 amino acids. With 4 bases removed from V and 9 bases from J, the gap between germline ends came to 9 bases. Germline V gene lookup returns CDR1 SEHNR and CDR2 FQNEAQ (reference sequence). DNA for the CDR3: TGTGCCAGCAGCTCCTGGGGTAGCTACACCTTC. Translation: CASSSWGSYTF.

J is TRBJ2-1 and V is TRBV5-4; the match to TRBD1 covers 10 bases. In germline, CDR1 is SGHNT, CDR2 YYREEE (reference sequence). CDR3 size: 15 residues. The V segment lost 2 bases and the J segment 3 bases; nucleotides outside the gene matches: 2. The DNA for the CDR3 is TGTGCCAGCAGCTTCTGGACAGGGGGCTACAATGAGCAGTTCTTC. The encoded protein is CASSFWTGGYNEQFF. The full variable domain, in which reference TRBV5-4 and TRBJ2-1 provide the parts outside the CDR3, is ETGVTQSPTHLIKTRGQQVTLRCSSQSGHNTVSWYQQALGQGPQFIFQYYREEENGRGNFPPRFSGLQFPNYSSELNVNALELDDSALYLCASSFWTGGYNEQFFGPGTRLTVL.

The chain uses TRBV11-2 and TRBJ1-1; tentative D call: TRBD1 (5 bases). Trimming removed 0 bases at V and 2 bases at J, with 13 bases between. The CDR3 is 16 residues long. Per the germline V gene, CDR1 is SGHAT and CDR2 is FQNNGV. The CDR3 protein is CASSLDWGNRNTEAFF. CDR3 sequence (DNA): TGTGCCAGCAGCTTAGATTGGGGGAACCGAAACACTGAAGCTTTCTTT.